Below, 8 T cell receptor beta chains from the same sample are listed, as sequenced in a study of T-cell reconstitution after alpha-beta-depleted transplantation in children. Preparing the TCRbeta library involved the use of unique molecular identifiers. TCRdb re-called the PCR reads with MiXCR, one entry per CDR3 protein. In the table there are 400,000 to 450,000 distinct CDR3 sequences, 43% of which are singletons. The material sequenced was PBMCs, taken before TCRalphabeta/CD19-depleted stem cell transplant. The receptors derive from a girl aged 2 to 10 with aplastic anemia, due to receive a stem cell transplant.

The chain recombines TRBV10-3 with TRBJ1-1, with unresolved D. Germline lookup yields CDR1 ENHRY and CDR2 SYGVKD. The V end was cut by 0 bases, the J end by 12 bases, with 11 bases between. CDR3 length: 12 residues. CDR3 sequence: CAISESEGLPFF. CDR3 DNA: TGTGCCATCAGTGAGTCTGAGGGTTTACCTTTCTTT.

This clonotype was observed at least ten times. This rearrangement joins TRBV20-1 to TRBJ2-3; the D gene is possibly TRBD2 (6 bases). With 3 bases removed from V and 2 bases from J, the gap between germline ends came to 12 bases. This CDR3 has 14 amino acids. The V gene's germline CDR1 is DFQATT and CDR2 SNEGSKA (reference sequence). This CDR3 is CSARTRSYTDTQYF. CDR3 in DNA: TGCAGTGCTAGGACTAGGAGCTACACAGATACGCAGTATTTT.

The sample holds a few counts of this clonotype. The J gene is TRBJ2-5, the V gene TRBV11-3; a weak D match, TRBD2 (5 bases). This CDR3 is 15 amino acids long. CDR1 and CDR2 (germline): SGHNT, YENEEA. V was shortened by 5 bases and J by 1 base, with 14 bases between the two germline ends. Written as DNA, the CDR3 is TGTGCCAGCAGCCCCGGCCCGGGGAGCCAAGAGACCCAGTACTTC. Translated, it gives CASSPGPGSQETQYF.

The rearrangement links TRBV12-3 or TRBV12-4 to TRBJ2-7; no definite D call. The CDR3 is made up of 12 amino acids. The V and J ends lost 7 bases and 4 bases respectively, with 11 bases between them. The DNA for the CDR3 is TGTGCCAGCACCCGACCCCCTTACGAGCAGTACTTC. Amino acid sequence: CASTRPPYEQYF.

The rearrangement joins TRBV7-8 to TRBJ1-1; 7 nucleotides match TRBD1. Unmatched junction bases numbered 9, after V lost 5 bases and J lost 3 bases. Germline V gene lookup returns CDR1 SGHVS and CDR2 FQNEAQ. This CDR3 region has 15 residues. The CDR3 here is CASSTGEGTYTEAFF. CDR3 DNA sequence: TGTGCCAGCAGCACAGGGGAGGGGACCTACACTGAAGCTTTCTTT.

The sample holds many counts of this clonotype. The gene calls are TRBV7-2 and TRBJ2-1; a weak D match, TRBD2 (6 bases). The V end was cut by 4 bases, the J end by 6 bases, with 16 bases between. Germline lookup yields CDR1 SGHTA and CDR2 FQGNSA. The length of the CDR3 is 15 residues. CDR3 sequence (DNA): TGTGCCAGCAGCTCCCTGGCGGGGCTGGGCAATGAGCAGTTCTTC. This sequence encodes CASSSLAGLGNEQFF.

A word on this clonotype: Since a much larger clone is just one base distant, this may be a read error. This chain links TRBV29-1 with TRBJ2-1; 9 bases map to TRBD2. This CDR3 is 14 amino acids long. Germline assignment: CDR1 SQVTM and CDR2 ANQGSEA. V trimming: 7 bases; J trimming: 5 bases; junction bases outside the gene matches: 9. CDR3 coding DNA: TGCAGCGGAGACAGACTAGCGGCCCACAATGAGCAGTTCTTC. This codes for CSGDRLAAHNEQFF.

CDR3 residues: CASSQSGFSGANVLTF. The CDR3 bases are TGTGCCAGCAGCCAATCGGGGTTCTCTGGGGCCAACGTCCTGACTTTC. The rearrangement uses TRBV4-2 and TRBJ2-6, with D perhaps matching TRBD2 (5 bases). Germline CDR1 is LGHNA and CDR2 is YNFKEQ. This CDR3 has 16 residues. V lost 2 bases and J 0 bases, leaving 8 bases between the germline ends.